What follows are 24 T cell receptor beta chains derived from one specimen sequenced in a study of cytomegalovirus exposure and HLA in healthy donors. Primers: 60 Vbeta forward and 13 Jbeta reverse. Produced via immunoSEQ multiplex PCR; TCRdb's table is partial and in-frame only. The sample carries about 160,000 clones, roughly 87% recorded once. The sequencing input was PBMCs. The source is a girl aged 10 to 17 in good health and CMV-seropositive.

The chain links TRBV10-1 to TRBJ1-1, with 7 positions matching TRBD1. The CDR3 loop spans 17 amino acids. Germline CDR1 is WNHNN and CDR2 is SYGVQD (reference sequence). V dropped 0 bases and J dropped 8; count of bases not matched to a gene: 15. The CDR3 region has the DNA TGCGCCAGCAGTGAGTCGATGGCAGGGGGTTTTGTCGGAGAAGCTTTCTTT. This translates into CASSESMAGGFVGEAFF.

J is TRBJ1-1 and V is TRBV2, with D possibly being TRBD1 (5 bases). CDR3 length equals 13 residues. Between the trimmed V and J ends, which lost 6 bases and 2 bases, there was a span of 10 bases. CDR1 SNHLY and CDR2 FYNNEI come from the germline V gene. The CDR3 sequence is CASSFQGNTEAFF. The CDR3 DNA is TGTGCCAGCAGCTTTCAGGGTAACACTGAAGCTTTCTTT.

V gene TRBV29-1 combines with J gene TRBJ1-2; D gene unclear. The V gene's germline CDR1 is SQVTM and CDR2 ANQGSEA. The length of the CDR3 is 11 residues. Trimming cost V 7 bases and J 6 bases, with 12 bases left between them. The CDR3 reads CSAEAGDGYTF. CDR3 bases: TGCAGCGCGGAGGCAGGAGATGGCTACACCTTC.

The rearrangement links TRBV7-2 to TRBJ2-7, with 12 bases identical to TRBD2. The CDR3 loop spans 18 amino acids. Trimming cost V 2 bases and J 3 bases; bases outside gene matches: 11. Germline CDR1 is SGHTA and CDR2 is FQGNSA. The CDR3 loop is CASSLLEGRGLAGYEQYF. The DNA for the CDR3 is TGTGCCAGCAGCTTACTGGAAGGAAGGGGACTAGCGGGCTACGAGCAGTACTTC.

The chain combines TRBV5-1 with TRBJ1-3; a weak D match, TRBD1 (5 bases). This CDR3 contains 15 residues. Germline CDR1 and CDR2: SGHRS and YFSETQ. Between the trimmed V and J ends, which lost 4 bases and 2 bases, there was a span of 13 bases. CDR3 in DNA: TGCGCCAGCAGCCTCCAGGGAAGGGCTGGAAACACCATATATTTT. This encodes CASSLQGRAGNTIYF. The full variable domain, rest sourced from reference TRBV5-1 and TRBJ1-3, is KAGVTQTPRYLIKTRGQQVTLSCSPISGHRSVSWYQQTPGQGLQFLFEYFSETQRNKGNFPGRFSGRQFSNSRSEMNVSTLELGDSALYLCASSLQGRAGNTIYFGEGSWLTVV.

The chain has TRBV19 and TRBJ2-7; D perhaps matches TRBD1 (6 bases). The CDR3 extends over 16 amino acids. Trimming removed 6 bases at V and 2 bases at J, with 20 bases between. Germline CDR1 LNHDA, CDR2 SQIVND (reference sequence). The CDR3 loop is CASSPRGSPAPYEQYF. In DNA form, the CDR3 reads TGTGCCAGTAGCCCGAGGGGGTCACCGGCTCCCTACGAGCAGTACTTC.

CDR3: CAWSTRYMNTEAFF. CDR3 sequence (DNA): TGTGCCTGGAGTACCAGGTACATGAACACTGAAGCTTTCTTT. The V gene is TRBV30, the J gene TRBJ1-1, with D unclear. CDR1 and CDR2 (germline): GTSNPN, SVGIG (reference sequence). There are 14 residues in the CDR3. Trimming took 2 bases from V and 0 from J, leaving 10 bases between them.

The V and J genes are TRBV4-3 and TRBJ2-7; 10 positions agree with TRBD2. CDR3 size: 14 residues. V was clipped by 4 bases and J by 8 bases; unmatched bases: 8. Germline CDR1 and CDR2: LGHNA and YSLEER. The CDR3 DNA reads TGCGCCAGCAGCCCAGGACTAGCGGAAACCAAGCAGTACTTC. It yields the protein CASSPGLAETKQYF.

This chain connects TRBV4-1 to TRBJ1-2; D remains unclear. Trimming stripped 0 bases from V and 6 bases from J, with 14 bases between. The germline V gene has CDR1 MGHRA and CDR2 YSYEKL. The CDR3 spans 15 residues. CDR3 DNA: TGCGCCAGCAGCCAAGAGTTAGGCAGGCTGGATGGCTACACCTTC. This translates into CASSQELGRLDGYTF.

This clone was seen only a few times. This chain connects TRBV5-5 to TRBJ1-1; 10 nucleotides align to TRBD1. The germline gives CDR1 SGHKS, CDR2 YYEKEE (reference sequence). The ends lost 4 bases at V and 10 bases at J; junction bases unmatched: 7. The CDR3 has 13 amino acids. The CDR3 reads CASSGDRGQSAFF. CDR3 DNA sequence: TGTGCCAGCAGCGGAGACAGGGGGCAGTCAGCTTTCTTT.

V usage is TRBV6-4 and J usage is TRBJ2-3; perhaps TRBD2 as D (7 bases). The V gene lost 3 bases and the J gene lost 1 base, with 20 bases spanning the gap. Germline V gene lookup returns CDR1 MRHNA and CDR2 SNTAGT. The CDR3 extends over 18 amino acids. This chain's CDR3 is CASSEAIPGGGGTDTQYF. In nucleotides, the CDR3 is TGTGCCAGCAGTGAAGCCATCCCGGGGGGCGGTGGCACAGATACGCAGTATTTT.

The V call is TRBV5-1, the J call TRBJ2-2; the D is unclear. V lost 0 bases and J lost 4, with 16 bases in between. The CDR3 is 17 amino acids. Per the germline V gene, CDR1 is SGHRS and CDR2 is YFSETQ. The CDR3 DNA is TGCGCCAGCAGCTTGGAGCCGCCATCATCGGGCACCGGGGAGCTGTTTTTT. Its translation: CASSLEPPSSGTGELFF. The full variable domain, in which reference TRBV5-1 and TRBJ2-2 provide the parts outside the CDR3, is KAGVTQTPRYLIKTRGQQVTLSCSPISGHRSVSWYQQTPGQGLQFLFEYFSETQRNKGNFPGRFSGRQFSNSRSEMNVSTLELGDSALYLCASSLEPPSSGTGELFFGEGSRLTVL.

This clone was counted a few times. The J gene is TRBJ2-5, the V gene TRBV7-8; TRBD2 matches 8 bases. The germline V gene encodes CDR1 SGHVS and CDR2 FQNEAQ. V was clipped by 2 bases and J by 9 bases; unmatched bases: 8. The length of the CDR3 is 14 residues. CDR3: CASSLPAGASAQYF. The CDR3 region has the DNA TGTGCCAGCAGCTTACCAGCGGGAGCCTCGGCCCAGTACTTC.

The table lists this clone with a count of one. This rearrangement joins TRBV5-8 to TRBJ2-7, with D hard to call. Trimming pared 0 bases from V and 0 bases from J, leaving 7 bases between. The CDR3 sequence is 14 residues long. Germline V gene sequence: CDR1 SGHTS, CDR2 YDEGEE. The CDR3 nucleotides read TGTGCCAGCAGCTTGGCAGGTCTCTCCTACGAGCAGTACTTC. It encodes CASSLAGLSYEQYF.

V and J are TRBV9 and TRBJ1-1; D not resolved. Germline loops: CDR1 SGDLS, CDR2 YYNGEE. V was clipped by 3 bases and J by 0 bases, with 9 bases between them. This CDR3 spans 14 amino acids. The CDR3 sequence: CASSAGNMNTEAFF. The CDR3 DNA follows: TGTGCCAGCAGCGCCGGGAACATGAACACTGAAGCTTTCTTT. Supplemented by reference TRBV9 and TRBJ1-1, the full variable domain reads DSGVTQTPKHLITATGQRVTLRCSPRSGDLSVYWYQQSLDQGLQFLIQYYNGEERAKGNILERFSAQQFPDLHSELNLSSLELGDSALYFCASSAGNMNTEAFFGQGTRLTVV.

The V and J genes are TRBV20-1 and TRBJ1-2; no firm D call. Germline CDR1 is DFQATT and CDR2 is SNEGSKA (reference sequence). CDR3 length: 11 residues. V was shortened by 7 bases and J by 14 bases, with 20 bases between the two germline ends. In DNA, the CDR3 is TGCAGTGTCCGGTCGAGGGCTGATTTAACCTTC. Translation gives CSVRSRADLTF.

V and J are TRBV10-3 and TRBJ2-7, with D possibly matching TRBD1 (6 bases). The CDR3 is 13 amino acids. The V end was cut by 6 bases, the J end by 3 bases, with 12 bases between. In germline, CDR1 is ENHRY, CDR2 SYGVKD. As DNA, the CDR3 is TGTGCCATCAGGCCTACAGGGTTCTACGAGCAGTACTTC. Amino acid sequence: CAIRPTGFYEQYF.

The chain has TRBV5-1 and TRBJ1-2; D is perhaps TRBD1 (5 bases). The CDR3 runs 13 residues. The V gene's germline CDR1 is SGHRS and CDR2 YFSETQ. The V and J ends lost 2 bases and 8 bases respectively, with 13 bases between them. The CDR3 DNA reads TGCGCCAGCAGCTTAAGTAGGGGAGGAGGCTACACCTTC. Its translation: CASSLSRGGGYTF. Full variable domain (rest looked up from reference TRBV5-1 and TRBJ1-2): KAGVTQTPRYLIKTRGQQVTLSCSPISGHRSVSWYQQTPGQGLQFLFEYFSETQRNKGNFPGRFSGRQFSNSRSEMNVSTLELGDSALYLCASSLSRGGGYTFGSGTRLTVV.

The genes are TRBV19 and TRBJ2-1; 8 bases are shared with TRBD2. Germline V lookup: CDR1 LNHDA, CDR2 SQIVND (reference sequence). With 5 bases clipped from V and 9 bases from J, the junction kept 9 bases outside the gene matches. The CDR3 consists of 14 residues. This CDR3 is CASSPGLGRLEQFF. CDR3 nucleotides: TGTGCCAGTAGTCCGGGACTAGGGAGGCTTGAGCAGTTCTTC.

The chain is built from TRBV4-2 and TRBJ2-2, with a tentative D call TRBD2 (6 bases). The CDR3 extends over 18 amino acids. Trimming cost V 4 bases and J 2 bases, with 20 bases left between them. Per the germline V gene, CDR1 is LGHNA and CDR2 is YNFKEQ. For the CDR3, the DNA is TGTGCCAGCAGCCCCCTAACCCGCGGGACCCATAACACCGGGGAGCTGTTTTTT. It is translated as CASSPLTRGTHNTGELFF.

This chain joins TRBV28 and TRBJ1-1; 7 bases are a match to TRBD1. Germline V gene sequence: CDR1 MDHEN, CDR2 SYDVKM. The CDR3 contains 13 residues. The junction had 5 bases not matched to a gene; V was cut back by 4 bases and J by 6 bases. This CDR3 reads CASSSTGVAEAFF. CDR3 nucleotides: TGTGCCAGCAGTTCTACAGGGGTTGCTGAAGCTTTCTTT. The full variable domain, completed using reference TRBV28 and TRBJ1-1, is DVKVTQSSRYLVKRTGEKVFLECVQDMDHENMFWYRQDPGLGLRLIYFSYDVKMKEKGDIPEGYSVSREKKERFSLILESASTNQTSMYLCASSSTGVAEAFFGQGTRLTVV.

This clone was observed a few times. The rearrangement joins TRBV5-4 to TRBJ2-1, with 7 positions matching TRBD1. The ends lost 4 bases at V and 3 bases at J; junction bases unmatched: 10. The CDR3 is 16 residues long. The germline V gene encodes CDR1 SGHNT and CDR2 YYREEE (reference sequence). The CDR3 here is CASSGNRQGRYNEQFF. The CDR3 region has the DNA TGTGCCAGCAGCGGGAACAGACAGGGACGCTACAATGAGCAGTTCTTC.

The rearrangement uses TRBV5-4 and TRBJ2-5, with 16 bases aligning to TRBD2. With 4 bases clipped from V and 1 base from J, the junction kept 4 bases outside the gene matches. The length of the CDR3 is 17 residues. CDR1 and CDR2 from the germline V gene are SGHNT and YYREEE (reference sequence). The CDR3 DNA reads TGTGCCAGCAGCCCGGGACTAGCGGGGGGGATCCAAGAGACCCAGTACTTC. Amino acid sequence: CASSPGLAGGIQETQYF.

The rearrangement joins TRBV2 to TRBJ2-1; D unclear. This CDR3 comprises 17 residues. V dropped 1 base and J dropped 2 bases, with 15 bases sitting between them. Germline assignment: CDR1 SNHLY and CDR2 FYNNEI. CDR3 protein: CASSEDPPGSTYNEQFF. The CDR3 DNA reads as TGTGCCAGCAGTGAAGACCCTCCCGGTTCGACCTACAATGAGCAGTTCTTC.